These T cell receptor beta chains were read from a single sample in a study of CD8 T cells in ankylosing spondylitis. Via MiXCR, TCRdb re-called the 5' RACE reads, giving one row per CDR3 protein. The table has about 260,000 distinct CDR3 sequences, over 15% seen once. Source material: blood, either unsorted or a sorted T cell fraction (not recorded which). Receptors were obtained from a male donor with ankylosing spondylitis or in good health (not recorded which). Both conserved end residues are part of each CDR3. Each record gives: J gene, clone size, D gene, V gene, CDR3 DNA, CDR3 protein. A D gene is named only where the DNA matches it firmly. A clone size is listed for some rows: how often the clone was seen (once, few, many), or a class if it is expanded.

>TRBJ2-1|-|TRBD2|TRBV7-8
TGTGCCAGCAGCTTGGGTCCTAGCGGGGTCTACAATGAGCAGTTCTTC
CASSLGPSGVYNEQFF
>TRBJ2-3|many|-|TRBV5-1
TGTGCCAGCAGCTTGGGCAGAAGCACAGATACGCAGTATTTT
CASSLGRSTDTQYF
>TRBJ2-1|many|-|TRBV5-1
TGCGCCAGCAGCTCTGGACCACCTGAGAGCAATGAGCAGTTCTTC
CASSSGPPESNEQFF
>TRBJ2-5|-|TRBD2|TRBV7-2
TGTGCCAGCAGCCTAGCGGTCCGAGAGACCCAGTACTTC
CASSLAVRETQYF
>TRBJ1-2|-|-|TRBV12-3/TRBV12-4
TGTGCCAGCAGCTCCGACAGGAGGATTGGCTACACCTTC
CASSSDRRIGYTF
>TRBJ1-2|-|TRBD1|TRBV28
TGTGCCAGCAGCGAGGGACAGGGGGGAGGTGGCTACACCTTC
CASSEGQGGGGYTF
>TRBJ1-1|many|TRBD1|TRBV10-3
TGTGCCATCAGTGGCCCCGGACAGGGGACCACTGAAGCTTTCTTT
CAISGPGQGTTEAFF
>TRBJ2-3|-|TRBD2|TRBV4-2
TGTGCCAGCAGCCAAGACGCCTCGACTAGCGGGGGGGCCTACACAGATACGCAGTATTTT
CASSQDASTSGGAYTDTQYF
>TRBJ1-2|-|TRBD1|TRBV12-3/TRBV12-4
TGTGCCAGCAGAAGGCAGGACAGGGGTCCCTATGGCTACACCTTC
CASRRQDRGPYGYTF
>TRBJ2-5|many|TRBD1|TRBV9
TGTGCCAGCAGCCCGGGACAGGGGCAAGAGACCCAGTACTTC
CASSPGQGQETQYF
>TRBJ2-1|many|TRBD1|TRBV10-3
TGTGCCATCAGTGCGGGGACAGGGGACAATGAGCAGTTCTTC
CAISAGTGDNEQFF
>TRBJ2-2|-|TRBD2|TRBV28
TGTGCCAGCAACCTAGCGGGGGCGCGGGGCACCGGGGAGCTGTTTTTT
CASNLAGARGTGELFF
>TRBJ1-2|-|TRBD1|TRBV5-1
TGCGCCAGCAGCCTGGGGGACAGCTATGGCTACACCTTC
CASSLGDSYGYTF
>TRBJ2-5|once|-|TRBV7-2
TGTGCCAGCAGCTTAGCCCGGAGGGGTGAGACCCAGTACTTC
CASSLARRGETQYF
>TRBJ2-2|few|TRBD1|TRBV12-3/TRBV12-4
TGTGCCAGCAGCCTCTCAGGACAGGGTTTTTCCGGGGAGCTGTTTTTT
CASSLSGQGFSGELFF
>TRBJ2-1|-|TRBD1|TRBV12-3/TRBV12-4
TGTGCCAGCAGACAAACCGGGACAGGGGTAGACAATGAGCAGTTCTTC
CASRQTGTGVDNEQFF
>TRBJ2-1|many|-|TRBV20-1
TGCAGTGCTCATCCAGGGGTACCCTACAATGAGCAGTTCTTC
CSAHPGVPYNEQFF
>TRBJ1-1|-|TRBD1|TRBV19
TGTGCCAGTGGGACAGGGCTCCCGACTGAAGCTTTCTTT
CASGTGLPTEAFF
>TRBJ1-1|few|-|TRBV11-2
TGTGCCAGCAGCATGATAGGGACTGAAGCTTTCTTT
CASSMIGTEAFF
>TRBJ2-5|-|TRBD2|TRBV3-1
TGTGCCAGCAGCCAAGTTCCACCGGGACTAGCTATTTTGGAGACCCAGTACTTC
CASSQVPPGLAILETQYF